This T cell receptor (beta chain) was found in a study of OX40 agonist ivuxolimab in advanced cancers. Study-level results: Expanded peripheral T cell antigen specificity was not determined.

Comments on this clone: Its antigen remains unidentified.

Germline CDR1 SGHNT, CDR2 YENEEA. V lost 5 bases and J lost 2, with 13 bases in between. The CDR3 contains 14 residues. The protocol was immunoSEQ multiplex PCR, while the TCRdb copy is restricted to in-frame clones and leaves out a portion. Here the sample spans about 40,000 clones, approximately 86% being singletons. The sample here was CD4+ or CD8+ T cells sorted from blood, taken in a trial of the OX40 agonist ivuxolimab. The chain couples TRBV11-3 to TRBJ2-7; perhaps TRBD2 as D (5 bases). The source is an adult with an advanced solid tumor such as melanoma, head and neck, liver or kidney cancer. The CDR3 DNA sequence: TGTGCCAGCAGCCCGCCCGGAGCGGCCTACGAGCAGTACTTC. Protein: CASSPPGAAYEQYF.